The subject of this entry is one T cell receptor (beta chain). Antigen unknown. The CDR3 has 15 residues. V gave up 3 bases and J gave up 0 bases; unmatched junction bases: 4. CDR1 and CDR2 (germline): PRHDT, FYEKMQ (reference sequence). Healthy bone marrow donors made up the cohort. Sampled while nominally healthy, donors likely had unrecorded immune exposures. PCR amplification relied on 60 Vbeta primers (plus 13 Jbeta primers). Produced via immunoSEQ multiplex PCR; TCRdb's table is partial and in-frame only. The sample lists roughly 130,000 clones; around 82% were seen once. This specimen comes from a study of cytomegalovirus exposure and HLA in healthy donors. Broader study findings: Analysis was performed later, and it showed HLA-associated TCR beta chains to be more clonally expanded than equally common others.

This TCR was sampled from a male donor in good health and CMV-seropositive. What was sequenced was PBMCs. V usage is TRBV13 and J usage is TRBJ1-2, with TRBD1 matching over 7 bases. CDR3 coding DNA: TGTGCCAGCAGCTTTGCAGGGGGTTCTAACTATGGCTACACCTTC. Protein sequence: CASSFAGGSNYGYTF.